This record looks at one T cell receptor beta chain sequence and its context. The antigen is undetermined. Per donor, one heparinised blood draw averaged about 110 mL. Sequenced material consisted of expressed TCRB transcripts (all of the isolated RNA was reverse transcribed). Method: immunoSEQ multiplex PCR; TCRdb's copy keeps in-frame clones and lacks some. Here the sample spans 300,000 to 400,000 clones, around 10% being singletons. This CDR3 has 15 residues. Germline V gene sequence: CDR1 MNHEY, CDR2 SMNVEV (reference sequence). Trimming took 5 bases from V and 3 from J; bases not matched to a gene: 8. The data stem from a study of beta chain features in type 1 diabetes. Study observations and caveats: For Type 1 diabetes patients, all four CD4+ subsets carried TCRB CDR3s that were moderately but significantly shorter. The question of HLA type influencing TCRB rearrangement was one that remained unresolved here.

The sequence derives from a woman in her twenties or thirties in good health. What was sequenced was naive CD4+ T cells from blood. This chain links TRBV27 with TRBJ2-7; 9 bases are a match to TRBD1. CDR3 region: CASSPSPTGGYEQYF. The CDR3 DNA sequence: TGTGCCAGCAGTCCCTCGCCGACAGGGGGCTACGAGCAGTACTTC.